The 5 T cell receptor beta chains below come from one sample, sequenced in a study of Graves' ophthalmopathy and Graves' hyperthyroidism. Amplification of the TCR beta CDR3 regions used RNA transcripts (as template). HTBI primers were used in a first-round RT-PCR, which preceded a second-round multiplex PCR. A single record per CDR3 protein comes from TCRdb applying MiXCR to the multiplex PCR reads. Counted here are some 400,000 distinct CDR3 sequences, 15% to 20% occurring once; the ten biggest clones make up around 1.4%. Sequenced material: peripheral blood. These receptors all stem from a woman younger than 35 with Graves' ophthalmopathy.

This clonotype came up many times. The rearrangement links TRBV6-9 to TRBJ1-1; no reliable D call. Trimming shortened V by 8 bases and J by 7 bases, and 14 bases separated the two germline ends. Per the germline V gene, CDR1 is MNHGY and CDR2 is SVAAGI. CDR3 length: 12 amino acids. CDR3 nucleotide sequence: TGTGCCAGCGATATTCAAAGGATTGAAGCTTTCTTT. Translation: CASDIQRIEAFF.

This clonotype was seen at least ten times. V and J are TRBV7-2 and TRBJ1-1; the D is unclear. Germline V CDR1 and CDR2: SGHTA, FQGNSA. V lost 4 bases and J lost 0, with 12 bases in between. The CDR3 has 15 residues. CDR3 residues: CASSSGGALNTEAFF. CDR3 in DNA: TGTGCCAGCAGCTCGGGAGGTGCATTGAACACTGAAGCTTTCTTT.

This clonotype was observed many times. The chain joins TRBV6-1 to TRBJ2-5, with 10 nucleotides matching TRBD2. V dropped 1 base and J dropped 4; count of bases not matched to a gene: 6. Germline-derived CDR1 and CDR2 are MNHNS and SASEGT. The CDR3 totals 16 residues. In nucleotides, the CDR3 is TGTGCCAGCAGTGAAGAGAATAGCGGGGGGTCAGAGACCCAGTACTTC. It codes for CASSEENSGGSETQYF.

The J gene is TRBJ2-6, the V gene TRBV27, with 8 bases aligning to TRBD1. This CDR3 region has 19 residues. J gave up 0 bases and V 6 bases, and 13 bases lay outside the gene matches. Germline CDR1 is MNHEY and CDR2 is SMNVEV (reference sequence). CDR3 coding DNA: TGTGCCAGCAGACCATTCTTGACAGGGGCTACCTCTGGGGCCAACGTCCTGACTTTC. Amino acids: CASRPFLTGATSGANVLTF.

At least ten counts were recorded for this clonotype. The chain recombines TRBV2 with TRBJ1-2; D perhaps matches TRBD1 (6 bases). CDR1 is SNHLY, CDR2 FYNNEI, per germline. V was trimmed by 8 bases and J by 5 bases, leaving 18 bases between them. The CDR3 totals 14 residues. CDR3 residues: CASLDRTRGYGYTF. The CDR3 DNA sequence: TGTGCCAGCCTAGACCGAACTAGGGGGTATGGCTACACCTTC. The full variable domain, with the rest looked up from reference TRBV2 and TRBJ1-2, is EPEVTQTPSHQVTQMGQEVILRCVPISNHLYFYWYRQILGQKVEFLVSFYNNEISEKSEIFDDQFSVERPDGSNFTLKIRSTKLEDSAMYFCASLDRTRGYGYTFGSGTRLTVV.